This T cell receptor (beta chain) was identified during a study of T-cell reconstitution after alpha-beta-depleted transplantation in children (dated by TCRdb to 2015 to 2016). With regard to the full study: The study quantitatively tracked T-cell immune reconstitution after TCRalphabeta/CD19-depleted allogeneic hematopoietic cell transplantation in children using TCR repertoire profiling.

The method was PCR. The sequencer was an Illumina HiSeq 2500. Molecular barcoding was employed in the preparation of TCR libraries, with unique molecular identifiers being used to normalize TCRbeta repertoire quantification. TCRdb reran the public reads through fastp at Q25 and MiXCR, keeping productive beta chains. Identical CDR3 proteins give one entry, which carries the most common genes and DNA. Across this sample there are under 400,000 distinct CDR3 sequences, with roughly 25% seen only once. 11% of the sample is in the top ten clones. Findings and caveats that apply to the study as a whole: In some patients, the high TCRbeta diversity seen at day 60 was put down to recipient T cells and intrathymic progenitors that had survived conditioning. The apparently early recovery of alphabetaT-cell counts about two months after transplant reportedly depended on only several hundred rapidly expanded clones that came from non-depleted graft cells. Over subsequent months, a decline in hyperexpanded clone frequencies was noted, and after one year, T-cell counts and TCRbeta diversity were mostly ascribed to newly produced T cells.

This clonotype appeared a single time. Its antigen has not been determined. Base qualities were left out, and no much larger clone turns up one base away. The sample's treatment or condition label, in plain terms: allogeneic hematopoietic cell transplantation with graft depleted of TCRalphabeta T cells and CD19 B cells. The transplant recipients were children given TCRalphabeta/CD19-depleted allogeneic hematopoietic cell grafts. Trimmed from V: 4 bases; trimmed from J: 2 bases; junction bases lacking a gene match: 9. Taken from cysteine to phenylalanine, the CDR3 has 16 residues. Only the CDR3 region is kept as DNA, spanning 48 bases read in frame from base 1. As encoded in the germline V gene, CDR1 is MNHNS while CDR2 is SASEGT.

The source material was PBMCs, mostly from graft donor cells, sampled 180 days after TCRalphabeta/CD19-depleted stem cell transplant. The clonotype comes from a male patient between 5 and 17 years old who had a stem cell transplant for acute lymphoblastic leukemia, so the T cells may come from the graft donor. The rearranged segments are TRBV6-1 and TRBJ2-5; 8 nucleotides in the junction match TRBD1. In nucleotides, the sequence is TGTGCCAGCAGTGTATCAAGACAGGGGCCACAAGAGACCCAGTACTTC. Translated, this is CASSVSRQGPQETQYF.